This TCR beta chain was sequenced for a study of read filtering for tumor transcriptome and immune sequencing. Points from the study as a whole: In IR-seq, single-read clonotypes were around 85% of clonotypes but 3% to 3.5% of reads. The CD138-negative fraction was mixed bone marrow immune cells, not pure T cells.

The library was built from roughly 400 ng RNA with molecular barcoded adaptors for alpha/delta and beta/gamma chains. TCRdb independently ran MiXCR on the reads; one entry per CDR3 protein. The sample has about 54,000 distinct CDR3 sequences; 9% to 15% are singletons. Trimming removed 5 bases from V and 7 bases from J, with 18 bases in between. The CDR3 loop spans 15 amino acids. Germline V CDR1 and CDR2: SGHVS, FNYEAQ. This clonotype was recorded at least ten times. Its antigen remains unknown. The TCR was taken from a donor at least 40 years old with multiple myeloma. Specimen: a population of CD138-negative cells sorted from bone marrow. The chain uses TRBV7-6 and TRBJ1-5, with a possible D match to TRBD1 (6 bases). The CDR3 is CASSPRGADGQPQHF. CDR3 in DNA: TGTGCCAGCAGCCCGCGGGGGGCTGATGGACAGCCCCAGCATTTT.